These 23 T cell receptor beta chains were sequenced from one sample in a study of blood T cell repertoires in COVID-19. The method was immunoSEQ multiplex PCR; TCRdb's version includes in-frame clones alone and lacks a portion of them. The repertoire holds approximately 70,000 clones, with 79% as singletons. Specimen: peripheral blood. The receptors come from a woman in her fifties or sixties with acute or convalescent COVID-19.

The V call is TRBV5-1, the J call TRBJ1-1; D is possibly TRBD1 (5 bases). Germline V gives CDR1 SGHRS, CDR2 YFSETQ. Trimming cost V 0 bases and J 0 bases, with 9 bases left between them. The CDR3 is 15 amino acids. The CDR3 nucleotides read TGCGCCAGCAGCTTGGCCGGCAGGGTGAACACTGAAGCTTTCTTT. It specifies CASSLAGRVNTEAFF.

The chain recombines TRBV5-1 with TRBJ1-1; D may be TRBD1 (6 bases). V was cut by 3 bases and J by 5 bases, with 11 bases left in between. Germline values: CDR1 SGHRS, CDR2 YFSETQ. The CDR3 totals 13 residues. CDR3 amino acids: CASSWGLDTEAFF. The DNA for the CDR3 is TGCGCCAGCAGCTGGGGGCTGGATACTGAAGCTTTCTTT.

This rearrangement joins TRBV7-2 to TRBJ1-1, with D hard to call. V gave up 6 bases and J gave up 1 base, with 12 bases separating them. This CDR3 spans 14 amino acids. Germline V gene data show CDR1 as SGHTA and CDR2 as FQGNSA. CDR3 sequence reads: CASSYPTGNTEAFF. The CDR3 region has the DNA TGTGCCAGCAGTTACCCGACGGGGAACACTGAAGCTTTCTTT.

The chain combines TRBV10-2 with TRBJ1-2; D is perhaps TRBD1 (6 bases). The CDR3 runs 14 residues. CDR1 and CDR2 (germline): WSHSY, SAAADI. V lost 8 bases and J lost 4, with 17 bases in between. The CDR3, as DNA: TGCGCCAGCGAACGGGGGGGCGGGGGCTATGGCTACACCTTC. It specifies CASERGGGGYGYTF.

The chain is built from TRBV6-5 and TRBJ1-3; 7 nucleotides match TRBD1. The CDR3 has 15 residues. Germline V gene sequence: CDR1 MNHEY, CDR2 SVGAGI. J gave up 4 bases and V 8 bases, and 11 bases lay outside the gene matches. The CDR3 region is CASRPRTGFGNTIYF. CDR3 coding DNA: TGTGCCAGCCGGCCAAGGACAGGATTCGGAAACACCATATATTTT.

The V gene is TRBV2, the J gene TRBJ1-2; D is unresolved. This CDR3 is built from 15 residues. V lost 5 bases and J 2 bases, leaving 15 bases between the germline ends. Germline V gene data show CDR1 as SNHLY and CDR2 as FYNNEI. CDR3 nucleotide sequence: TGTGCCAGCAGTCCTTTCCAGGAATTGAACTATGGCTACACCTTC. Translating gives CASSPFQELNYGYTF.

The J gene is TRBJ1-1, the V gene TRBV30, with 10 bases aligning to TRBD1. The CDR3 extends over 15 amino acids. Looked up from germline, CDR1 is GTSNPN and CDR2 is SVGIG (reference sequence). Germline trimming cut 4 bases from V and 0 bases from J; bases unmatched to any gene: 5. CDR3 coding DNA: TGTGCCTGGATCCGGGACAGGGGATTGAACACTGAAGCTTTCTTT. Its translation is CAWIRDRGLNTEAFF. Looking up the rest from reference TRBV30 and TRBJ1-1 gives the full variable domain: SQTIHQWPATLVQPVGSPLSLECTVEGTSNPNLYWYRQAAGRGLQLLFYSVGIGQISSEVPQNLSASRPQDRQFILSSKKLLLSDSGFYLCAWIRDRGLNTEAFFGQGTRLTVV.

To note about this clone: Germline is not matched at one junction end, which may reflect a read error. The rearrangement joins TRBV7-7 to TRBJ2-1, with TRBD1 as a possible D gene (6 bases). The CDR3 is 15 residues long. CDR1 and CDR2 from the germline V gene are SSHAT and FNYEAQ (reference sequence). CDR3 in DNA: TGTGCTAGCAGCTCACGCCTGACAGGCCACAATGAGCAGTTCTTC. Translated: CASSSRLTGHNEQFF.

V and J are TRBV7-9 and TRBJ1-2, with a tentative D call TRBD1 (6 bases). This CDR3 has 13 residues. Trimming shortened V by 0 bases and J by 8 bases, and 10 bases separated the two germline ends. Germline-derived CDR1 and CDR2 are SEHNR and FQNEAQ (reference sequence). In DNA, the CDR3 is TGTGCCAGCAGCTTAGCCAGGGGCGGGGGCTACACCTTC. Its translation is CASSLARGGGYTF.

Concerning this clone itself: The sample contains more than one DNA sequence encoding this CDR3. The chain recombines TRBV5-1 with TRBJ2-2; D is undetermined. V lost 1 base and J lost 0, with 10 bases in between. The CDR3 sequence is 16 residues long. Germline CDR1 SGHRS, CDR2 YFSETQ. The chain's CDR3 is CASSLSSGTNTGELFF. Written as DNA, the CDR3 is TGCGCCAGCAGCTTGTCCTCCGGTACGAACACCGGGGAGCTGTTTTTT.

The chain has TRBV18 and TRBJ2-1; 12 bases are a match to TRBD2. The CDR3 runs to 15 residues. Germline V gene data show CDR1 as KGHSH and CDR2 as LQKENI. Trimming took 2 bases from V and 6 from J; bases not matched to a gene: 2. The CDR3 is CASSPVTSGGNEQFF. The CDR3 DNA reads as TGTGCCAGCTCACCAGTGACTAGCGGGGGCAATGAGCAGTTCTTC.

The chain recombines TRBV29-1 with TRBJ1-1; possibly TRBD1 for D (5 bases). Germline V gene sequence: CDR1 SQVTM, CDR2 ANQGSEA. The CDR3 covers 13 residues. Trimming cost V 6 bases and J 5 bases, with 16 bases left between them. The CDR3 region has the DNA TGCAGCGTGCGACTAGGGACGAGAACTGAAGCTTTCTTT. As protein: CSVRLGTRTEAFF.

The chain combines TRBV9 with TRBJ2-4; no clear D gene. The CDR3 covers 13 residues. CDR1 and CDR2 from the germline V gene are SGDLS and YYNGEE. Between the trimmed V and J ends, which lost 5 bases and 4 bases, there was a span of 10 bases. CDR3 region: CASSSLGKNIQYF. The CDR3 bases are TGTGCCAGCAGTTCCCTCGGGAAAAACATTCAGTACTTC.

The chain joins TRBV10-3 to TRBJ2-7, with D possibly being TRBD1 (8 bases). Germline V gene sequence: CDR1 ENHRY, CDR2 SYGVKD. V shed 6 bases and J shed 3 bases, with 18 bases lying between them. The CDR3 covers 15 residues. CDR3 amino acids: CAIRDRDRGVYEQYF. As DNA, the CDR3 is TGTGCCATCAGGGACAGGGACCGGGGGGTCTACGAGCAGTACTTC.

This sequence joins TRBV29-1 and TRBJ2-3; D is perhaps TRBD1 (6 bases). V was pared by 4 bases and J by 6 bases, with 11 bases between. The CDR3 has 12 residues. Germline V gives CDR1 SQVTM, CDR2 ANQGSEA. The CDR3 spells CSVATGGDTQYF. The DNA of the CDR3 is TGCAGCGTTGCGACAGGCGGGGATACGCAGTATTTT.

The chain joins TRBV19 to TRBJ2-7; D unclear. The CDR3 covers 14 residues. Trimming took off 5 bases at V and 0 bases at J, with 11 bases between the two ends. Germline-derived CDR1 and CDR2 are LNHDA and SQIVND (reference sequence). The CDR3 region is CASSVDSFSYEQYF. The CDR3 DNA reads TGTGCCAGTAGTGTCGACTCCTTCTCCTACGAGCAGTACTTC.

The CDR3 loop reads CASGPGGGTYNEQFF. In DNA form, the CDR3 reads TGTGCCAGCGGTCCTGGGGGAGGGACCTACAATGAGCAGTTCTTC. This chain joins TRBV9 and TRBJ2-1; 7 bases line up with TRBD2. Unmatched junction bases numbered 9, after V lost 7 bases and J lost 2 bases. The CDR3 is 15 amino acids. CDR1 SGDLS and CDR2 YYNGEE come from the germline V gene. The full variable domain, completed using reference TRBV9 and TRBJ2-1, is DSGVTQTPKHLITATGQRVTLRCSPRSGDLSVYWYQQSLDQGLQFLIQYYNGEERAKGNILERFSAQQFPDLHSELNLSSLELGDSALYFCASGPGGGTYNEQFFGPGTRLTVL.

V gene TRBV6-5 combines with J gene TRBJ1-6; 8 positions match TRBD1. The V gene's germline CDR1 is MNHEY and CDR2 SVGAGI. V was pared by 7 bases and J by 9 bases, with 11 bases of the junction left unmatched. The CDR3 sequence is 15 residues long. This CDR3 reads CASTLTGAGGSPLHF. The CDR3, as DNA: TGTGCCAGCACTCTGACAGGGGCCGGGGGTTCACCCCTCCACTTT.

This chain joins TRBV28 and TRBJ2-4; possible D gene TRBD1, 5 bases. With 6 bases removed from V and 1 base from J, the gap between germline ends came to 7 bases. The CDR3 consists of 13 residues. The germline CDR1 and CDR2 sequences are MDHEN and SYDVKM. The CDR3 nucleotides read TGTGCCAGCAGGAACAGGGCCAAAAACATTCAGTACTTC. The encoded protein is CASRNRAKNIQYF.

V and J are TRBV15 and TRBJ1-1, with TRBD1 as a possible D gene (5 bases). The CDR3 is 13 amino acids. Germline-derived CDR1 and CDR2 are LNHNV and YYDKDF (reference sequence). Trimming shortened V by 3 bases and J by 6 bases, and 11 bases separated the two germline ends. DNA for the CDR3: TGTGCCACCAGCAGTCCCCAGGGCTCTGAAGCTTTCTTT. It specifies CATSSPQGSEAFF.

There are a few counts of this clone. The J gene is TRBJ1-1, the V gene TRBV5-1, with D possibly matching TRBD1 (6 bases). The CDR3 is made up of 14 amino acids. CDR1 and CDR2 (germline): SGHRS, YFSETQ. Trimming stripped 2 bases from V and 5 bases from J, with 13 bases between. The CDR3, as DNA: TGCGCCAGCAGCTTAGGGACACTGGGGACTGAAGCTTTCTTT. Residues: CASSLGTLGTEAFF.

On this clone itself: The junction does not match germline at one end; this may be a read error. The CDR3 here is CASTSDGGSSSLHF. In DNA, the CDR3 is TGTGCCAGCACCTCTGACGGAGGGAGTTCATCCCTCCACTTT. V usage is TRBV2 and J usage is TRBJ1-6, with D hard to call. CDR1 is SNHLY, CDR2 FYNNEI, per germline. The CDR3 consists of 14 residues.

This rearrangement joins TRBV10-2 to TRBJ2-2, with TRBD1 matching 9 bases. V trimming: 6 bases; J trimming: 4 bases; junction bases outside the gene matches: 6. CDR3 length: 15 residues. Germline CDR1 is WSHSY and CDR2 is SAAADI. This CDR3 reads CASRGTGLGTGELFF. Written as DNA, the CDR3 is TGCGCCAGCAGAGGGACAGGGCTAGGCACCGGGGAGCTGTTTTTT.